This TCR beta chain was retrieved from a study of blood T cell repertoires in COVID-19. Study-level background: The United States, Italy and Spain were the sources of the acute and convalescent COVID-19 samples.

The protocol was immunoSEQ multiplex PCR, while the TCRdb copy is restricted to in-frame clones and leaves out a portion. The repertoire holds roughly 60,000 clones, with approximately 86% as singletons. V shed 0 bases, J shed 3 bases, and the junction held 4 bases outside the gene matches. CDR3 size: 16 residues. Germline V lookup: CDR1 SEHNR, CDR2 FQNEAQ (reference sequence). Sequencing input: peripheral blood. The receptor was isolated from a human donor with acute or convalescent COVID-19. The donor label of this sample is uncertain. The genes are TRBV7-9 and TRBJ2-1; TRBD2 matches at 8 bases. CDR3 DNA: TGTGCCAGCAGCTTAGCGAGAGCGGGAGTCTACAATGAGCAGTTCTTC. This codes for CASSLARAGVYNEQFF.